The clone carrying this TCR beta chain has at least ten counts. What it recognizes is unknown. MiXCR, applied by TCRdb to the 5' RACE reads, yields one record per CDR3 protein. The table shows about 46,000 distinct CDR3 sequences, with 28% occurring only once. Findings and caveats of the study: Tumor-infiltrating Treg TCR alpha and beta sequences overlapped most with tumor naive CD4+ T cells, then blood naive.

The ends were cut back, 4 bases at V and 1 base at J, with 7 bases in the middle. CDR1 is SNHLY and CDR2 is FYNNEI in the germline V gene. The CDR3 contains 13 residues. The sequencing input was naive CD4+ T cells sorted from blood. Subset of the sample: naive CD4+ T cells, CD4+CD45RA+CD25-. The receptor was isolated from a female donor with breast cancer. V is TRBV2 and J is TRBJ1-2; possible D gene TRBD1, 6 bases. Here the CDR3 reads CASSGQVNYGYTF. Here the CDR3 DNA reads TGTGCCAGCAGTGGACAGGTTAACTATGGCTACACCTTC.